This T cell receptor (beta chain) emerged from a study of T cell changes during pregnancy in multiple sclerosis (dated by TCRdb to between 2018 and 2020). The study in broad terms: The study looked at changes in the T cell repertoire across pregnancy in women with multiple sclerosis.

As concerns this clone: Its antigen is unknown. Per-base quality was not reported, and no clone a single base away is much larger than it.

Library method: the immunoSEQ multiplex PCR assay. TCRdb mirrors the immuneACCESS table, restricted to in-frame sequences. Some clones are absent from its copies; in checked studies, under half trace to an unresolved V gene, and the reason for the others is unknown. A total of around 69,000 clones appear in this sample, around 90% of them only once. Approximately 1.1% of the sample comes from the top ten. The junction shows trimming of 0 bases on V and 2 bases on J, plus 13 bases between the germline ends. The CDR3 runs 16 amino acids, cysteine and phenylalanine included. Just CDR3 DNA is preserved here, 48 bases in frame from base 1. CDR1 and CDR2 are read off the germline V gene as KGHSH and LQKENI.

The sequence joins TRBV18 to TRBJ1-2; 5 matching bases give a weak D call of TRBD1. The sequences come from peripheral blood, collected in the third trimester of pregnancy. This TCR derives from a female donor with multiple sclerosis, enrolled in a pregnancy study. In nucleotides, the sequence is TGTGCCAGCTCACCACCGTTCGGGGGAGAGAACTATGGCTACACCTTC. Protein translation: CASSPPFGGENYGYTF.